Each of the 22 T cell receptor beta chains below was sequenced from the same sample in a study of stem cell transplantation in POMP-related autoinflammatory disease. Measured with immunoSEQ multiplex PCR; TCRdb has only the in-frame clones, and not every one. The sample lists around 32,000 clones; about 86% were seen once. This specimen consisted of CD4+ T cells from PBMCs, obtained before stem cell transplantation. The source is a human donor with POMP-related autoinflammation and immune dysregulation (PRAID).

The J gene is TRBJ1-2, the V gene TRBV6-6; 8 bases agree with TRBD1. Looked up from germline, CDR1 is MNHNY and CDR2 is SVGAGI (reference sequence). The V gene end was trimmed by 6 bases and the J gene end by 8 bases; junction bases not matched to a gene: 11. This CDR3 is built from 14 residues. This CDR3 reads CASRISTGERGYTF. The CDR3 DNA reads TGTGCCAGCAGGATTTCGACAGGGGAAAGGGGCTACACCTTC.

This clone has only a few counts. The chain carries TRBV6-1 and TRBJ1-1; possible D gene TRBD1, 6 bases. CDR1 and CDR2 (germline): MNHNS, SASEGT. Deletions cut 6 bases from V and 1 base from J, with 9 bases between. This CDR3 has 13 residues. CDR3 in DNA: TGTGCCAGCAGGACAGGAGGGAACACTGAAGCTTTCTTT. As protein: CASRTGGNTEAFF.

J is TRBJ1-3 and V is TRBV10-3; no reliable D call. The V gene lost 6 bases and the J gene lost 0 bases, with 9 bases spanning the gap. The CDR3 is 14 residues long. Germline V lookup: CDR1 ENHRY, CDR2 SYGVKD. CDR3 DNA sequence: TGTGCCATCAGGAGAGTCACCTCTGGAAACACCATATATTTT. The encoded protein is CAIRRVTSGNTIYF.

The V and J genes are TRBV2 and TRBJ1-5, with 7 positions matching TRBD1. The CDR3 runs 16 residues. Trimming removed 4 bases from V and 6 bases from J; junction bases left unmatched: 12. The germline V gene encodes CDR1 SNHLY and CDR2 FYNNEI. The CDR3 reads CASSAQGGNDGQPQHF. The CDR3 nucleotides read TGTGCCAGCAGTGCCCAGGGGGGGAACGATGGTCAGCCCCAGCATTTT. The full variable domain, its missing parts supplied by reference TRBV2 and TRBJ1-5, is EPEVTQTPSHQVTQMGQEVILRCVPISNHLYFYWYRQILGQKVEFLVSFYNNEISEKSEIFDDQFSVERPDGSNFTLKIRSTKLEDSAMYFCASSAQGGNDGQPQHFGDGTRLSIL.

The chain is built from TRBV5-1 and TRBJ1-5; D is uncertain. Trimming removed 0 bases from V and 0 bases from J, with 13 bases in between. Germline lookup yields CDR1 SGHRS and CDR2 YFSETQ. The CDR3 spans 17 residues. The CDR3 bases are TGCGCCAGCAGCTTGGATCGGTTGAGAGATAGCAATCAGCCCCAGCATTTT. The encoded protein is CASSLDRLRDSNQPQHF.

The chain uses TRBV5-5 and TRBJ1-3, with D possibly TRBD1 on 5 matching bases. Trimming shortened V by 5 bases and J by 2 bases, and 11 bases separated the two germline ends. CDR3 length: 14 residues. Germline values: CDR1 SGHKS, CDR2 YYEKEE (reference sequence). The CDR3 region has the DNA TGTGCCAGCAGTACAGGACCCGCTGGAAACACCATATATTTT. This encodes CASSTGPAGNTIYF.

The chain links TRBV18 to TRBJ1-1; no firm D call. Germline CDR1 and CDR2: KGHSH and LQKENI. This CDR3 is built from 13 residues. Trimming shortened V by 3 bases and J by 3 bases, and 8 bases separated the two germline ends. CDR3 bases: TGTGCCAGCTCACCCGGGTGGGACACTGAAGCTTTCTTT. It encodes CASSPGWDTEAFF.

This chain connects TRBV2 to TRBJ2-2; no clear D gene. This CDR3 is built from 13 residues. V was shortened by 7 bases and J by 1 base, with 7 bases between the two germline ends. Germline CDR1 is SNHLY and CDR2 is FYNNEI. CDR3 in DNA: TGTGCCAGCAAAAGGGAGAACACCGGGGAGCTGTTTTTT. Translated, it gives CASKRENTGELFF.

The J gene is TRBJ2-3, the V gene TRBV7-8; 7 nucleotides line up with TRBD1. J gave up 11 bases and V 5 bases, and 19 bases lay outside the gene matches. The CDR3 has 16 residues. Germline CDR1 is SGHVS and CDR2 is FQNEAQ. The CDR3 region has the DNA TGTGCCAGCAGCCCCAGGCCGGGACAGACATCCCATGAGCAGTATTTT. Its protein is CASSPRPGQTSHEQYF. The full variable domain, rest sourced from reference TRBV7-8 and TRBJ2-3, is GAGVSQSPRYKVAKRGQDVALRCDPISGHVSLFWYQQALGQGPEFLTYFQNEAQLDKSGLPSDRFFAERPEGSVSTLKIQRTQQEDSAVYLCASSPRPGQTSHEQYFGPGTRLTVL.

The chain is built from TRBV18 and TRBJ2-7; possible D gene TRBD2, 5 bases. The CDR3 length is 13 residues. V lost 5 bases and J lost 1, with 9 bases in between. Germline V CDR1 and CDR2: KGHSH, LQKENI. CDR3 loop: CASSAAESYEQYF. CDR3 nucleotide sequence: TGTGCCAGCTCAGCAGCGGAATCCTACGAGCAGTACTTC.

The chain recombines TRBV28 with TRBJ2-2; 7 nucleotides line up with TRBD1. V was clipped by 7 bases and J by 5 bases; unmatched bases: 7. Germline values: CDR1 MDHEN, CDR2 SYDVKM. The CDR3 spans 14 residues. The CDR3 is CASIGAGGTGELFF. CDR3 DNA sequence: TGTGCCAGCATCGGGGCAGGGGGAACCGGGGAGCTGTTTTTT.

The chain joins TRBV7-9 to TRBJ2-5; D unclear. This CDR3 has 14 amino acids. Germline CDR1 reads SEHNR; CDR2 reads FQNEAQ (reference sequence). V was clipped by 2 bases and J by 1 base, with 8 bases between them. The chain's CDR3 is CASSLWASQETQYF. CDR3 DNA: TGTGCCAGCAGCTTATGGGCTAGCCAAGAGACCCAGTACTTC.

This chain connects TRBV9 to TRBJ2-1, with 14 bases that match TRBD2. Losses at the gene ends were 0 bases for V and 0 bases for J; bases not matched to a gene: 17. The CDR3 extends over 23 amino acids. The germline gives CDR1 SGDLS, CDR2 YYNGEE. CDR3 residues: CASSVASTVQGLAGVVSYNEQFF. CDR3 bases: TGTGCCAGCAGCGTAGCCTCCACGGTCCAGGGACTAGCGGGAGTCGTCTCCTACAATGAGCAGTTCTTC.

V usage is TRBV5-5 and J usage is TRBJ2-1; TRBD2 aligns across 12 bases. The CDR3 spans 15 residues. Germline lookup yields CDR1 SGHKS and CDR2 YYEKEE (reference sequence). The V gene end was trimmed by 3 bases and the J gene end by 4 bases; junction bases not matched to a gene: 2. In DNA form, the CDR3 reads TGTGCCAGCAGCTCCGGACTAGCGGGGTACAATGAGCAGTTCTTC. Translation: CASSSGLAGYNEQFF.

In DNA form, the CDR3 reads TGTGCCAGCAGCTTAGGGACAGGAAACACCATATATTTT. Protein: CASSLGTGNTIYF. The gene calls are TRBV7-6 and TRBJ1-3, with D possibly being TRBD1 (5 bases). The V end lost 1 base, the J end lost 4 bases, and 5 bases lay between the germline ends. Looked up from germline, CDR1 is SGHVS and CDR2 is FNYEAQ. The CDR3 covers 13 residues.

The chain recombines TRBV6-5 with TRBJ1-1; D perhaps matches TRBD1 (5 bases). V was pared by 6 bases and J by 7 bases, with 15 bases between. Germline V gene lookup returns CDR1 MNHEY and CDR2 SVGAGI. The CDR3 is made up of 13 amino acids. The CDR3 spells CASSPPGRGEAFF. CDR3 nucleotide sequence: TGTGCCAGCAGCCCACCTGGGAGGGGTGAAGCTTTCTTT.

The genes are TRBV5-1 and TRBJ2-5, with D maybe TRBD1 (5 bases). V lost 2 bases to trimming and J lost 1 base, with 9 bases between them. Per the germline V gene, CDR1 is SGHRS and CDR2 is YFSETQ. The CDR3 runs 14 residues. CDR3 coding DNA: TGCGCCAGCAGCTTTGGCGACAGCCAAGAGACCCAGTACTTC. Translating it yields CASSFGDSQETQYF.

CDR3 region: CASSQGQNDQPQHF. In nucleotides, the CDR3 is TGTGCCAGCAGCCAGGGACAGAATGATCAGCCCCAGCATTTT. This chain links TRBV4-2 with TRBJ1-5; TRBD1 aligns across 7 bases. CDR1 and CDR2 (germline): LGHNA, YNFKEQ. V dropped 3 bases and J dropped 5; count of bases not matched to a gene: 4. The CDR3 spans 14 residues.

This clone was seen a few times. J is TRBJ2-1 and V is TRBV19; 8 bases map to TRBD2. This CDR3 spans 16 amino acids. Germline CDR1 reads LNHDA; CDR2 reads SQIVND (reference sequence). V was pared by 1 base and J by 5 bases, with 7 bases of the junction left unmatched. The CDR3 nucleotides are TGTGCCAGTAGTATAGGGAGCGGGAGAGCGAACAATGAGCAGTTCTTC. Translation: CASSIGSGRANNEQFF. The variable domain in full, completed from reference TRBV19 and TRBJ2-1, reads DGGITQSPKYLFRKEGQNVTLSCEQNLNHDAMYWYRQDPGQGLRLIYYSQIVNDFQKGDIAEGYSVSREKKESFPLTVTSAQKNPTAFYLCASSIGSGRANNEQFFGPGTRLTVL.

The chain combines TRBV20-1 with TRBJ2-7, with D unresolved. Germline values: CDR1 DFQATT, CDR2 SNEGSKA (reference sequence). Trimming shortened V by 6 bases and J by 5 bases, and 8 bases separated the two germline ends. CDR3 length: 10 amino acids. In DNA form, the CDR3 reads TGCAGTGCAGTGTCCAACGAGCAGTACTTC. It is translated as CSAVSNEQYF.

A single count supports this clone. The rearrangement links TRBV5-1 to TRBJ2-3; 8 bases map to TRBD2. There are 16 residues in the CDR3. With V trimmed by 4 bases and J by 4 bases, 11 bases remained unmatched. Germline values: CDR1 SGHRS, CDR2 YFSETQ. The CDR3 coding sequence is TGCGCCAGCAGCACCGGGGCGGGAGGTATGGCAGATACGCAGTATTTT. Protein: CASSTGAGGMADTQYF.

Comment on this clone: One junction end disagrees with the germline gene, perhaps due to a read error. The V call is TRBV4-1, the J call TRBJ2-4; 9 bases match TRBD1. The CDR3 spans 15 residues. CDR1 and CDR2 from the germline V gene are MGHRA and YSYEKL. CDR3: CTSSRGQGPKNIQYF. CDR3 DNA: TGCACCAGCAGCCGGGGACAGGGACCCAAAAACATTCAGTACTTC.